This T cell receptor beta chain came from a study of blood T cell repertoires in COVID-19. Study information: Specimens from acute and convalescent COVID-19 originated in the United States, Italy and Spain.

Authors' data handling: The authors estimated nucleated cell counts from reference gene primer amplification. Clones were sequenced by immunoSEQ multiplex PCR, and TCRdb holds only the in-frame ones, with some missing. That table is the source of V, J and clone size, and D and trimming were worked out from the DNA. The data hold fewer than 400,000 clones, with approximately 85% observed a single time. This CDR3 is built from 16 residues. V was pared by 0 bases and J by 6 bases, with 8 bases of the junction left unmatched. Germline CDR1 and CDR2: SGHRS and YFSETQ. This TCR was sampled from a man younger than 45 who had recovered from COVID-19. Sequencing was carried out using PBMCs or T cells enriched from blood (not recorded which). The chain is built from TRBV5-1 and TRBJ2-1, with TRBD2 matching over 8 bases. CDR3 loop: CASSLASGGPLNEQFF. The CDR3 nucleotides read TGCGCCAGCAGCTTGGCCTCGGGGGGGCCGCTCAATGAGCAGTTCTTC. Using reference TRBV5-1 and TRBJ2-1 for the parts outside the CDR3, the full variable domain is KAGVTQTPRYLIKTRGQQVTLSCSPISGHRSVSWYQQTPGQGLQFLFEYFSETQRNKGNFPGRFSGRQFSNSRSEMNVSTLELGDSALYLCASSLASGGPLNEQFFGPGTRLTVL.